This T cell receptor (beta chain) was sequenced in a study of metastatic and nonmetastatic thyroid tumors. Across the study: A comparison of repertoires was made across blood and tumor or nodule tissue from malignant and benign thyroid patients. Study findings and constraints: In both blood and tumor samples, TCR beta diversity was reported significantly higher for malignant than benign nodules.

TCRdb reassembled clones from the PCR reads with MiXCR. This table has 36,000 or so clones, roughly a third appearing once. To note about this clone: Its antigen is as yet unknown.

There are 15 residues in the CDR3. V dropped 5 bases and J dropped 1; count of bases not matched to a gene: 8. The germline V gene has CDR1 MDHEN and CDR2 SYDVKM. Thyroid surgery was performed in patients who had received no treatment beforehand. This clonotype originated in a female donor with papillary thyroid cancer or a benign thyroid nodule (not recorded which). Some clones in this sample may be carry-over from other donors' samples. V and J are TRBV28 and TRBJ2-7, with TRBD1 matching over 7 bases. The sequenced sample consisted of tumor tissue. CDR3: CASSLQGKGSYEQYF. The CDR3 DNA is TGTGCCAGCAGTCTACAGGGGAAAGGGTCCTACGAGCAGTACTTC.